What follows are 27 T cell receptor beta chains derived from one specimen sequenced in a study of T cells in Graves' hyperthyroidism and ophthalmopathy. Researchers took RNA transcripts and amplified the TCR beta CDR3 regions from them. Initially, a first-round RT-PCR of the TCR CDR3 employed the HTBI primer set. MiXCR, run by TCRdb on the multiplex PCR reads, gives a single entry per CDR3 protein. The sample lists 610,000 or so distinct CDR3 sequences, approximately 44% occurring once. Sequenced sample: peripheral blood or thyroid tissue (not recorded which). The receptors originated from a woman aged 18-35 years with Graves' hyperthyroidism.

This clonotype has at least ten counts. The CDR3, as DNA: TGTGCCAGCAGTCCGACAGGCTATGGCTACACCTTC. Amino acid sequence: CASSPTGYGYTF. The chain is built from TRBV6-1 and TRBJ1-2; D is possibly TRBD1 (6 bases). This CDR3 spans 12 amino acids. Germline V lookup: CDR1 MNHNS, CDR2 SASEGT. V lost 5 bases to trimming and J lost 4 bases, with 8 bases between them.

The rearrangement joins TRBV4-1 to TRBJ2-7; D is undetermined. The V and J ends lost 2 bases and 3 bases respectively, with 11 bases between them. Germline V CDR1 and CDR2: MGHRA, YSYEKL. The CDR3 is made up of 14 amino acids. CDR3 bases: TGCGCCAGCAGCCAAAGGGTGGTGAACTACGAGCAGTACTTC. It is translated as CASSQRVVNYEQYF.

In its sample, this clonotype was seen once. This sequence joins TRBV10-2 and TRBJ2-5, with 8 bases identical to TRBD1. J gave up 7 bases and V 3 bases, and 4 bases lay outside the gene matches. CDR1 is WSHSY and CDR2 is SAAADI in the germline V gene. The CDR3 extends over 13 amino acids. The CDR3 DNA reads as TGCGCCAGCAGTGACCAGGGGGCCTGGACCCAGTACTTC. Its protein product is CASSDQGAWTQYF.

This clonotype was seen more than once but under ten times. The CDR3 sequence: CASSLARLLLNTEAFF. The CDR3 bases are TGTGCCAGCAGTTTAGCACGGCTACTTCTGAACACTGAAGCTTTCTTT. The V gene is TRBV12-3 or TRBV12-4, the J gene TRBJ1-1; no clear D. Trimming left V 0 bases short and J 0 bases short, with 11 bases between. This CDR3 contains 16 residues.

This sequence joins TRBV7-2 and TRBJ2-3; 7 bases map to TRBD2. Germline V gene sequence: CDR1 SGHTA, CDR2 FQGNSA. This CDR3 region has 14 residues. Unmatched junction bases numbered 4, after V lost 4 bases and J lost 3 bases. The chain's CDR3 is CASSSSGATDTQYF. DNA of the CDR3: TGTGCCAGCAGCTCTAGCGGAGCTACAGATACGCAGTATTTT.

The chain carries TRBV5-8 and TRBJ2-3; D is possibly TRBD1 or TRBD2 (5 bases each). This CDR3 has 15 amino acids. Germline loops: CDR1 SGHTS, CDR2 YDEGEE. V lost 0 bases, J lost 9 bases, and 17 bases lay in between. CDR3 in DNA: TGTGCCAGCAGCTTGGCGTGGGACCCCTCAGTGACGCAGTATTTT. Amino acids: CASSLAWDPSVTQYF.

This clonotype was counted many times. This chain links TRBV6-1 with TRBJ1-1, with a weak D call TRBD1 (5 bases). V was shortened by 4 bases and J by 3 bases, with 12 bases between the two germline ends. The CDR3 runs to 14 residues. Looked up from germline, CDR1 is MNHNS and CDR2 is SASEGT. In DNA, the CDR3 is TGTGCCAGCAGTGCAGGGATTTGGGACACTGAAGCTTTCTTT. Protein product: CASSAGIWDTEAFF.

J is TRBJ2-7 and V is TRBV11-1; weak D call: TRBD2 (6 bases). The V and J ends lost 2 bases and 12 bases respectively, with 11 bases between them. CDR3 size: 11 residues. CDR1 is SGHAT, CDR2 FQDESV, per germline (reference sequence). Here the CDR3 DNA reads TGTGCCAGCAGCTTATTGGGCGGGATGTACTTC. Translation gives CASSLLGGMYF.

This clonotype has a count of ten or more. The chain carries TRBV7-9 and TRBJ2-7; D perhaps matches TRBD1 (6 bases). Germline V gene lookup returns CDR1 SEHNR and CDR2 FQNEAQ (reference sequence). The CDR3 is 16 residues long. With 2 bases removed from V and 3 bases from J, the gap between germline ends came to 17 bases. This CDR3 reads CASSLTGQKEDYEQYF. CDR3 nucleotide sequence: TGTGCCAGCAGCTTAACGGGACAAAAAGAGGACTACGAGCAGTACTTC.

The CDR3 DNA is TGCAGCGTCGAACGGGGGGAGACCCAGTACTTC. Residues: CSVERGETQYF. The genes are TRBV29-1 and TRBJ2-5; a possible D gene is TRBD2 (6 bases). V lost 6 bases and J lost 5, with 10 bases in between. The CDR3 covers 11 residues. Germline values: CDR1 SQVTM, CDR2 ANQGSEA.

The chain employs TRBV5-5 and TRBJ2-5; 9 nucleotides agree with TRBD2. Germline CDR1 is SGHKS and CDR2 is YYEKEE (reference sequence). V was clipped by 6 bases and J by 5 bases; unmatched bases: 11. The CDR3 is made up of 15 amino acids. DNA of the CDR3: TGTGCCAGCATGATGGGCGGGAGGGCCTTGGAGACCCAGTACTTC. This gives the protein CASMMGGRALETQYF. Drawing the rest from reference TRBV5-5 and TRBJ2-5, the complete variable domain is DAGVTQSPTHLIKTRGQQVTLRCSPISGHKSVSWYQQVLGQGPQFIFQYYEKEERGRGNFPDRFSARQFPNYSSELNVNALLLGDSALYLCASMMGGRALETQYFGPGTRLLVL.

A remark on this clonotype: The junction departs from the called germline gene at one end, perhaps through a read error. The chain uses TRBV5-5 and TRBJ1-4; TRBD1 is a possible D gene (5 bases). The CDR3 loop spans 16 amino acids. Per the germline V gene, CDR1 is SGHKS and CDR2 is YYEKEE (reference sequence). CDR3 sequence: CASSLEGSAVNEKLFF. CDR3 nucleotides: TGCGCCAGCAGCTTGGAGGGGAGTGCTGTTAATGAAAAACTGTTTTTT.

This clonotype was seen many times. The chain joins TRBV27 to TRBJ1-2, with 10 bases aligning to TRBD1. Germline V CDR1 and CDR2: MNHEY, SMNVEV (reference sequence). Germline trimming cut 3 bases from V and 0 bases from J; bases unmatched to any gene: 4. This CDR3 is built from 16 residues. The CDR3 spells CASSLGQGRPNYGYTF. As DNA, the CDR3 is TGTGCCAGCAGTTTGGGACAGGGGCGACCTAACTATGGCTACACCTTC.

Worth noting for this clonotype: An end of the junction does not agree with germline; a read error may underlie this. The chain couples TRBV7-3 to TRBJ2-2; tentative D call: TRBD1 (7 bases). The DNA matches TRBJ2-3 better at its end, which makes the J call doubtful. CDR3 size: 15 residues. From germline, CDR1 is SGHTA and CDR2 FQGTGA. The chain's CDR3 is CASSLEGQPTGTQYF. The CDR3 DNA follows: TGCGCCAGCAGCTTGGAGGGACAGCCGACGGGTACGCAGTATTTT.

This chain joins TRBV10-3 and TRBJ1-2; TRBD1 matches 7 bases. Germline CDR1 and CDR2: ENHRY and SYGVKD. The length of the CDR3 is 11 residues. CDR3 sequence reads: CAIQGSYGYTF. CDR3 coding DNA: TGTGCTATACAGGGGAGTTATGGCTACACCTTC.

The chain has TRBV7-9 and TRBJ1-1; D ambiguous. The CDR3 is made up of 13 amino acids. V was trimmed by 2 bases and J by 5 bases, leaving 9 bases between them. Germline CDR1 is SEHNR and CDR2 is FQNEAQ (reference sequence). The CDR3 here is CASSLMTGTEAFF. The CDR3 DNA follows: TGTGCCAGCAGCTTAATGACCGGGACTGAAGCTTTCTTT.

The CDR3 DNA follows: TGTGCCAGCAGCTTAACTAGCGGGAGACGACTAAATGAGCTGTTTTTT. Amino acid sequence: CASSLTSGRRLNELFF. V usage is TRBV7-9 and J usage is TRBJ2-2, with 11 positions matching TRBD2. The V segment lost 2 bases and the J segment 11 bases; nucleotides outside the gene matches: 10. This CDR3 contains 16 residues. Germline CDR1 and CDR2: SEHNR and FQNEAQ (reference sequence).

The chain couples TRBV5-1 to TRBJ1-5; D call uncertain. Deletions cut 2 bases from V and 4 bases from J, with 7 bases between. The CDR3 is 13 residues long. Per the germline V gene, CDR1 is SGHRS and CDR2 is YFSETQ. The CDR3 DNA follows: TGCGCCAGCAGCTTCGCGGCAAATCAGCCCCAGCATTTT. Protein product: CASSFAANQPQHF. The whole variable domain, remainder taken from reference TRBV5-1 and TRBJ1-5, is KAGVTQTPRYLIKTRGQQVTLSCSPISGHRSVSWYQQTPGQGLQFLFEYFSETQRNKGNFPGRFSGRQFSNSRSEMNVSTLELGDSALYLCASSFAANQPQHFGDGTRLSIL.

This clonotype was recorded many times. V is TRBV7-2 and J is TRBJ1-5; tentatively, D is TRBD1 (5 bases). Germline assignment: CDR1 SGHTA and CDR2 FQGNSA. The CDR3 contains 16 residues. The V and J ends lost 0 bases and 2 bases respectively, with 11 bases between them. CDR3 loop: CASSLASRVGNQPQHF. The CDR3 DNA reads as TGTGCCAGCAGCTTAGCATCCAGGGTGGGCAATCAGCCCCAGCATTTT.

This clonotype has at least ten counts. The chain employs TRBV7-2 and TRBJ2-7; no clear D gene. CDR1 SGHTA and CDR2 FQGNSA come from the germline V gene. The CDR3 is 12 amino acids. The V gene lost 6 bases and the J gene lost 2 bases, with 8 bases spanning the gap. The CDR3 region has the DNA TGTGCCAGCAGTCGGGTCACCTACGAGCAGTACTTC. Protein: CASSRVTYEQYF.

Many counts were recorded for this clonotype. One base away lies a much larger clone, so this may be a sequencing read error. This sequence joins TRBV7-2 and TRBJ1-2, with TRBD1 matching over 7 bases. The CDR3 length is 14 residues. V shed 8 bases, J shed 4 bases, and the junction held 10 bases outside the gene matches. CDR1 is SGHTA, CDR2 FQGNSA, per germline. CDR3 sequence reads: CASGSGQRLYGYTF. The CDR3 DNA follows: TGTGCCAGCGGCTCGGGACAGCGACTCTATGGCTACACCTTC.

The rearrangement uses TRBV29-1 and TRBJ2-1, with TRBD2 matching over 10 bases. Germline CDR1 reads SQVTM; CDR2 reads ANQGSEA. V dropped 4 bases and J dropped 8; count of bases not matched to a gene: 8. This CDR3 comprises 14 residues. The CDR3, as DNA: TGCAGCGTTGGGGCTAGCGGGAGTTTCGATGAGCAGTTCTTC. It is translated as CSVGASGSFDEQFF.

This clonotype was seen at least ten times. This rearrangement joins TRBV5-1 to TRBJ2-7; the match to TRBD1 covers 7 bases. From germline, CDR1 is SGHRS and CDR2 YFSETQ. Trimming cost V 3 bases and J 7 bases; bases outside gene matches: 4. The CDR3 loop spans 12 amino acids. The CDR3 DNA sequence: TGCGCCAGCAGCTCAGGGGGTCGGGAGCAGTACTTC. This codes for CASSSGGREQYF.

This clonotype was counted many times. The chain is built from TRBV29-1 and TRBJ2-2; possibly TRBD1 for D (5 bases). The V and J ends lost 7 bases and 1 base respectively, with 13 bases between them. Germline V gene sequence: CDR1 SQVTM, CDR2 ANQGSEA. The CDR3 totals 14 residues. For the CDR3, the DNA is TGCAGCGCCAGGGTTTTCTTGAACACCGGGGAGCTGTTTTTT. Protein product: CSARVFLNTGELFF.

This clonotype was counted at least ten times. V is TRBV20-1 and J is TRBJ1-3; D gene ambiguous. The CDR3 consists of 12 residues. CDR1 and CDR2 from the germline V gene are DFQATT and SNEGSKA (reference sequence). Trimming pared 5 bases from V and 4 bases from J, leaving 9 bases between. CDR3 DNA: TGCAGTGCTTTCGGGAGAGGAAACACCATATATTTT. It specifies CSAFGRGNTIYF.

V usage is TRBV10-3 and J usage is TRBJ1-4; tentative D call: TRBD1 (6 bases). This CDR3 is 14 amino acids long. With 10 bases removed from V and 5 bases from J, the gap between germline ends came to 17 bases. Germline CDR1 reads ENHRY; CDR2 reads SYGVKD. CDR3 loop: CATLTWTANEKLFF. DNA for the CDR3: TGTGCCACACTAACATGGACAGCGAATGAAAAACTGTTTTTT.

This clonotype appeared a few times. This sequence joins TRBV27 and TRBJ2-7, with 7 bases fitting TRBD2. Germline-derived CDR1 and CDR2 are MNHEY and SMNVEV (reference sequence). The CDR3 has 14 amino acids. J was trimmed by 3 bases and V by 10 bases; bases with no gene match: 12. CDR3 sequence reads: CANPGETGGYEQYF. The CDR3 coding sequence is TGTGCCAACCCCGGGGAGACGGGGGGCTACGAGCAGTACTTC.